The TCR beta chain described here comes from a study of T cell repertoires in cytomegalovirus infection. In the study overall: It was the public TCR beta signatures that indicated both CMV infection and matching HLA type. Study observations and caveats: It was HLA-C-restricted CMV-specific TCR beta clonotypes that dominated the response ex vivo.

V was clipped by 0 bases and J by 2 bases, with 11 bases between them. CDR1 is MNHEY and CDR2 is SVGAGI in the germline V gene. The CDR3 spans 16 residues. Comments on this clonotype: Its target is unknown.

TCRdb itself ran the reads through MiXCR, one entry per CDR3 protein. In the table there are fewer than 950,000 distinct CDR3 sequences, 32% of which are singletons. This clonotype was sampled from a human donor in good health (CMV status not recorded). Some clones in this sample may be carry-over from other donors' samples. The sample in question was cultured CD8+ T cells from PBMCs, obtained from culture after CMV antigen stimulation. The chain couples TRBV6-5 to TRBJ1-3; TRBD1 might be the D (5 bases). CDR3 protein: CASSYSGGDTGNTIYF. DNA of the CDR3: TGTGCCAGCAGTTACTCGGGGGGAGATACTGGAAACACCATATATTTT.